This T cell receptor beta chain was sequenced in a study of blood T cell repertoires in COVID-19. The V and J ends lost 1 base and 8 bases respectively, with 14 bases between them. Germline V gene sequence: CDR1 MDHEN, CDR2 SYDVKM. The CDR3 extends over 15 amino acids. TCRdb's copy holds only in-frame clones and misses some; the assay was immunoSEQ multiplex PCR. The sample lists about 120,000 clones; roughly 87% were seen once. The rearrangement uses TRBV28 and TRBJ1-4; a weak D match, TRBD1 (5 bases). Sequencing was carried out using peripheral blood. The source is a man at least 80 years old with acute or convalescent COVID-19. In DNA, the CDR3 is TGTGCCAGCAGTTTATTCGGGGGGGAGGGAGAAAAACTGTTTTTT. This sequence encodes CASSLFGGEGEKLFF. The variable domain in full, with the rest retrieved from reference TRBV28 and TRBJ1-4, is DVKVTQSSRYLVKRTGEKVFLECVQDMDHENMFWYRQDPGLGLRLIYFSYDVKMKEKGDIPEGYSVSREKKERFSLILESASTNQTSMYLCASSLFGGEGEKLFFGSGTQLSVL.